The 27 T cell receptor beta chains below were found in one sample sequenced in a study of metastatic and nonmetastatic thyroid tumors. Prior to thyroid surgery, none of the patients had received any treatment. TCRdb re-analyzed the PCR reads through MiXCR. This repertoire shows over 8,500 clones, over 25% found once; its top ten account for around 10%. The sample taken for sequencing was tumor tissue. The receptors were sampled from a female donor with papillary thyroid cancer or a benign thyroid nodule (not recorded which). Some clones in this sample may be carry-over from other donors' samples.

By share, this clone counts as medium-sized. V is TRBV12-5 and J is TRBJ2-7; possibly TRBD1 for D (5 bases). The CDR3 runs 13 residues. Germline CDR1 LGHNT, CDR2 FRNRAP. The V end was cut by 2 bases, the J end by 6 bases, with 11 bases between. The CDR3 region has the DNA TGTGCTAGTGGTTTGACGACAGAAAGCGAGCAGTACTTC. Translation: CASGLTTESEQYF. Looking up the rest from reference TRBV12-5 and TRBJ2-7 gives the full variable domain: DARVTQTPRHKVTEMGQEVTMRCQPILGHNTVFWYRQTMMQGLELLAYFRNRAPLDDSGMPKDRFSAEMPDATLATLKIQPSEPRDSAVYFCASGLTTESEQYFGPGTRLTVT.

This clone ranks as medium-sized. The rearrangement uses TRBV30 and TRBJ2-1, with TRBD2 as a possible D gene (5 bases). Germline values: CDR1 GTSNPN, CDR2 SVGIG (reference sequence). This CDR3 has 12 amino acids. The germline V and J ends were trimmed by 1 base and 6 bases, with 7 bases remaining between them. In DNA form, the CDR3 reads TGTGCCTGGAGTGGGACTTTCAATGAGCAGTTCTTC. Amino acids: CAWSGTFNEQFF. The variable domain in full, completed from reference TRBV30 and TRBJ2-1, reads SQTIHQWPATLVQPVGSPLSLECTVEGTSNPNLYWYRQAAGRGLQLLFYSVGIGQISSEVPQNLSASRPQDRQFILSSKKLLLSDSGFYLCAWSGTFNEQFFGPGTRLTVL.

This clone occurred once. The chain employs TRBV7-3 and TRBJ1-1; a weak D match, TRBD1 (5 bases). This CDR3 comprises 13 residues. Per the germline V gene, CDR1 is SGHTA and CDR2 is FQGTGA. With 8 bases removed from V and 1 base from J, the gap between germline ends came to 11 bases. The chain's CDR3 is CASGGAGNTEAFF. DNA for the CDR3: TGTGCCAGCGGAGGGGCTGGGAACACTGAAGCTTTCTTT.

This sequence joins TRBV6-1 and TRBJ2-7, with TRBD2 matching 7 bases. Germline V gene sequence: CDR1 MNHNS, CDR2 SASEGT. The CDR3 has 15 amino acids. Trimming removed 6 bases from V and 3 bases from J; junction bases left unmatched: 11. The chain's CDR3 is CASSQGGWEGYEQYF. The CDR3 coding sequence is TGTGCCAGCAGCCAAGGCGGATGGGAGGGCTACGAGCAGTACTTC.

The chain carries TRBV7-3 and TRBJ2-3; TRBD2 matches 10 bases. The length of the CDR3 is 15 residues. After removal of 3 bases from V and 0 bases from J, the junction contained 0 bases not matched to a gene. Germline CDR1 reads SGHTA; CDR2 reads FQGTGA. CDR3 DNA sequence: TGTGCCAGCAGCTTTAGCGGGGGGAGCACAGATACGCAGTATTTT. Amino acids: CASSFSGGSTDTQYF.

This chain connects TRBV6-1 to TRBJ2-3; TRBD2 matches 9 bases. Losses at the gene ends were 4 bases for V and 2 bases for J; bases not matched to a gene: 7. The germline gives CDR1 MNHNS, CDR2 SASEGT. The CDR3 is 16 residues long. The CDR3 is CASSGLRTSDTDTQYF. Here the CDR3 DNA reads TGTGCCAGCAGTGGCCTGAGGACTAGCGACACAGATACGCAGTATTTT.

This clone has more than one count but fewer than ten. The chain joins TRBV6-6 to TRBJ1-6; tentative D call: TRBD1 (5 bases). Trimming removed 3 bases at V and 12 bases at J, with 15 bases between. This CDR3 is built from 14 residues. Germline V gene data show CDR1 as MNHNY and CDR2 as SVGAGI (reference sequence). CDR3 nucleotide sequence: TGTGCCAGCAGTTATAGGGACGGTCGCAGACCCCTCCACTTT. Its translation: CASSYRDGRRPLHF.

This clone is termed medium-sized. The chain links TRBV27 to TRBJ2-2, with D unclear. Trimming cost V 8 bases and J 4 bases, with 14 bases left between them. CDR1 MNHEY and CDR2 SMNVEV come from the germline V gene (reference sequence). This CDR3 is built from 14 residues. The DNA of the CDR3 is TGTGCCAGCTACGGCAGGATAAGCACCGGGGAGCTGTTTTTT. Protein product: CASYGRISTGELFF.

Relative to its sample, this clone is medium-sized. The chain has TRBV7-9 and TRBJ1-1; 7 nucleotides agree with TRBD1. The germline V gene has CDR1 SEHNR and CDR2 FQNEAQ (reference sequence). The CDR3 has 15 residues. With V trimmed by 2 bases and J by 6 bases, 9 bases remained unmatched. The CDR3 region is CASSLPTGVKAEAFF. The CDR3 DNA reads TGTGCCAGCAGCTTACCCACAGGGGTAAAGGCTGAAGCTTTCTTT.

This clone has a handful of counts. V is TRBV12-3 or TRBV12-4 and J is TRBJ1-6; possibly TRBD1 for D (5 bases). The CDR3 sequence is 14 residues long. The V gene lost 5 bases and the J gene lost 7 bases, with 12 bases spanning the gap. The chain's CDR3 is CASSLGQGNSPLHF. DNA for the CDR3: TGTGCCAGCAGTCTGGGTCAGGGCAATTCACCCCTCCACTTT.

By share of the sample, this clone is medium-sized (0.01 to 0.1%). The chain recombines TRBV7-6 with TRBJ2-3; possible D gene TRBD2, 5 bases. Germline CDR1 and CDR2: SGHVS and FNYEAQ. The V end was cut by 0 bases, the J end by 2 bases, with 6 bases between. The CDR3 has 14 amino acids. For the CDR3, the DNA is TGTGCCAGCAGCTTAGCGGGAGACACAGATACGCAGTATTTT. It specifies CASSLAGDTDTQYF.

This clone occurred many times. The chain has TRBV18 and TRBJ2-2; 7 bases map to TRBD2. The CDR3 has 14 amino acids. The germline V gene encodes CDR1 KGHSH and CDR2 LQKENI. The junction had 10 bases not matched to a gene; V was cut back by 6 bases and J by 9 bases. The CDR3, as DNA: TGTGCCAGCTCGCCCACTAGCGTTCTAAGGGAGCTGTTTTTT. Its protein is CASSPTSVLRELFF.

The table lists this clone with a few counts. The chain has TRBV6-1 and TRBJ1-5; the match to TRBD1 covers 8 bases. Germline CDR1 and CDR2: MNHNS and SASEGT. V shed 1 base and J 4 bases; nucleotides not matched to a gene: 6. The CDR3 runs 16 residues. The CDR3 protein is CASSEDGRGLNQPQHF. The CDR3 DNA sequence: TGTGCCAGCAGTGAAGACGGCAGGGGGCTTAATCAGCCCCAGCATTTT.

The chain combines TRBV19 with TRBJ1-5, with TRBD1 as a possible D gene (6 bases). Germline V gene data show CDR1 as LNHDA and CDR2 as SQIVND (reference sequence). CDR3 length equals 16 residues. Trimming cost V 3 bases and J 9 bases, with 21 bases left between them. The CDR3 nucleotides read TGTGCCAGTAGTATCCCTTCGGGGGCGTTTTCGGGGCCCCAGCATTTT. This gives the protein CASSIPSGAFSGPQHF.

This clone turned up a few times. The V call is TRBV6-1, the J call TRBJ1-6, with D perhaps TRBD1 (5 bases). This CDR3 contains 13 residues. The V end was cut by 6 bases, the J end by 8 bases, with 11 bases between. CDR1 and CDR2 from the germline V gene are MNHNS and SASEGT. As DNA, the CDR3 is TGTGCCAGCAGACGGATAGGGGATTCACCCCTCCACTTT. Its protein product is CASRRIGDSPLHF.

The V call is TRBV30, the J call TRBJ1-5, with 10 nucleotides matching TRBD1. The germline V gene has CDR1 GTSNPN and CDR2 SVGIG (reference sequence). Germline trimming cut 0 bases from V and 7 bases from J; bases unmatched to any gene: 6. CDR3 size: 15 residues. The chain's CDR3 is CAWSVGTGDDQPQHF. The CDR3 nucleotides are TGTGCCTGGAGTGTAGGGACAGGGGACGACCAGCCCCAGCATTTT.

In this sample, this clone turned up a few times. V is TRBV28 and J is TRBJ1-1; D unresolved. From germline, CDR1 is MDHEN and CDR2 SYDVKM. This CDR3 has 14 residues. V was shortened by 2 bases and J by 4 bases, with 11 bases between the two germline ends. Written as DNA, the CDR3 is TGTGCCAGCAGTTTACGCCTGAAGATCACTGAAGCTTTCTTT. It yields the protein CASSLRLKITEAFF.

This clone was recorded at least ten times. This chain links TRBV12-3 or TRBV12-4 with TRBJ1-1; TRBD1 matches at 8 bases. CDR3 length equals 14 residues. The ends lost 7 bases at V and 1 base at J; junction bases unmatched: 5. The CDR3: CASTPGGRNTEAFF. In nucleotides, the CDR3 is TGTGCCAGCACCCCAGGGGGCAGGAACACTGAAGCTTTCTTT.

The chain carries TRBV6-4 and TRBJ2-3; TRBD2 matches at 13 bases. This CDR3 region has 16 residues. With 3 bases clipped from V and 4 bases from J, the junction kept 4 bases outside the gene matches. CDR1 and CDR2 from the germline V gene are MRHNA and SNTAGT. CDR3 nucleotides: TGTGCCAGCAGTGAGTCCGGACTAGCGGGAGCAGATACGCAGTATTTT. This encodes CASSESGLAGADTQYF.

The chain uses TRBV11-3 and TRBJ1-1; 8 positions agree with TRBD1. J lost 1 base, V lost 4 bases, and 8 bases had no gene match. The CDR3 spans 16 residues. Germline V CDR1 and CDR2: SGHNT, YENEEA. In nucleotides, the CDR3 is TGTGCCAGCAGCTCGCGACAGGGGCTCTCGAACACTGAAGCTTTCTTT. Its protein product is CASSSRQGLSNTEAFF.

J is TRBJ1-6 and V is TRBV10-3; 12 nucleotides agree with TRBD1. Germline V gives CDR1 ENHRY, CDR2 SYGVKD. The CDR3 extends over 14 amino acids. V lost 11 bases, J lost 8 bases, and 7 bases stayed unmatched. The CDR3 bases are TGTGCCGTTCGGGGGACAGGGGGCGATTCACCCCTCCACTTT. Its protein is CAVRGTGGDSPLHF.

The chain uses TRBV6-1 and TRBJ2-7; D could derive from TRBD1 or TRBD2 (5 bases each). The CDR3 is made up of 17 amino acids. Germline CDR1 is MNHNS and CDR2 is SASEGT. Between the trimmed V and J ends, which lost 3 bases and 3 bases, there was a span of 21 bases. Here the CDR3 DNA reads TGTGCCAGCAGTGATGGATGGGTCGGTGAGGGGATCTACGAGCAGTACTTC. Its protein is CASSDGWVGEGIYEQYF.

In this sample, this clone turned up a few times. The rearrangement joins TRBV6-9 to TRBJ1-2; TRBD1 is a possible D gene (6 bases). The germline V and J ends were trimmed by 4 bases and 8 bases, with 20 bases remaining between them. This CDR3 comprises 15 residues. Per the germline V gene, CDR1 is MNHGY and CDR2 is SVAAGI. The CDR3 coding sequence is TGTGCCAGCAGTTTTCCCGGGACGACAGGACGAGGCTACACCTTC. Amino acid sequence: CASSFPGTTGRGYTF.

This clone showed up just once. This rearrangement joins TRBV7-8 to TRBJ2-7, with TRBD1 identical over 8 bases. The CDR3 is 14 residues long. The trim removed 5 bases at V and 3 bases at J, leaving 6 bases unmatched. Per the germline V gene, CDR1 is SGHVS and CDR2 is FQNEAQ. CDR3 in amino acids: CASSPGQGYYEQYF. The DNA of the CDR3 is TGTGCCAGCAGCCCAGGACAGGGCTACTACGAGCAGTACTTC.

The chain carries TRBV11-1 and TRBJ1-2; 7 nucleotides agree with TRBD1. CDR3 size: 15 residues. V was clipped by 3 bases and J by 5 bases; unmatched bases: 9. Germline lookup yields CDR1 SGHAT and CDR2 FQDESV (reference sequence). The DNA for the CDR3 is TGTGCCAGCAGCTTTAGCCCGGGACAGATGTATGGCTACACCTTC. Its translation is CASSFSPGQMYGYTF.

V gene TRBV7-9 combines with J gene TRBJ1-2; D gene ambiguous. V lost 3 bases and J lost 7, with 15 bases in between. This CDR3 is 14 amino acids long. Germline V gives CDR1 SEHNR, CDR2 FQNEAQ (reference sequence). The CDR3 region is CASSFTGVMGGYTF. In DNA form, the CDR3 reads TGTGCCAGCAGCTTCACCGGGGTAATGGGTGGCTACACCTTC.

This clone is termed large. The CDR3 DNA follows: TGTGCCAGCAGTTTATGGGGACTAGCGGCACCGGACCTCACAGATACGCAGTATTTT. It specifies CASSLWGLAAPDLTDTQYF. The chain links TRBV28 to TRBJ2-3; 11 bases align to TRBD2. The CDR3 spans 19 residues. Per germline, CDR1 MDHEN and CDR2 SYDVKM. The V gene end was trimmed by 0 bases and the J gene end by 2 bases; junction bases not matched to a gene: 10.